Listed below are T cell receptor beta chains from one sample, sequenced in a study of T-cell reconstitution after alpha-beta-depleted transplantation in children. MiXCR, run by TCRdb on the PCR reads, gives a single entry per CDR3 protein. The table lists some 840,000 distinct CDR3 sequences, roughly 15% of them singletons. Source: PBMCs, mostly from graft donor cells, taken 360 days after TCRalphabeta/CD19-depleted stem cell transplant. The receptors here all came from a male patient under 18 who had a stem cell transplant for acute lymphoblastic leukemia, so the T cells may come from the graft donor. Each CDR3 is given without its conserved first and last residue. Fields, in order: V gene, CDR3 protein.

v_call: TRBV7-8; cdr3_aa: AVGGGLGSGANVLT
v_call: TRBV27; cdr3_aa: ASSFKRTNYEQY
v_call: TRBV5-1; cdr3_aa: ASQPGANTGELF
v_call: TRBV5-1; cdr3_aa: ASRGTGPVIYSGANVLT
v_call: TRBV3-1; cdr3_aa: ASSQWGQGVTEAF
v_call: TRBV20-1; cdr3_aa: SAGDRTTYEQY
v_call: TRBV7-9; cdr3_aa: ASSLTGTKATEAF
v_call: TRBV3-1; cdr3_aa: ASSRRLSNYEQY
v_call: TRBV24-1; cdr3_aa: ATSDRTSGRGSYNEQF
v_call: TRBV20-1; cdr3_aa: ASGRVGNTGELF
v_call: TRBV5-1; cdr3_aa: ASTSLQGNEQF
v_call: TRBV9; cdr3_aa: ASILSKVAYEQY
v_call: TRBV9; cdr3_aa: ASSPSDAITSYEQY
v_call: TRBV11-2; cdr3_aa: ASSAPGLAGNTGELF
v_call: TRBV11-1; cdr3_aa: ASSWTGTSGGEGEQF
v_call: TRBV29-1; cdr3_aa: SAVTGGAYGYT
v_call: TRBV24-1; cdr3_aa: ATGGRGGDFYEQY
v_call: TRBV27; cdr3_aa: ASSGGTGGMNTEAF
v_call: TRBV24-1; cdr3_aa: ATSDSGSGNVNEQF
v_call: TRBV29-1; cdr3_aa: SVGAGAGPYEQY
v_call: TRBV7-9; cdr3_aa: ASSLWGGNTEAF
v_call: TRBV11-3; cdr3_aa: ASSLGSIGRQTGELF
v_call: TRBV9; cdr3_aa: ASSVVASVLNTGELF
v_call: TRBV5-1; cdr3_aa: ASSLLTVNYGYT
v_call: TRBV5-1; cdr3_aa: ASSLVQSEAF
v_call: TRBV5-1; cdr3_aa: ASSLLGTSGSVYNEQF
v_call: TRBV5-1; cdr3_aa: ASSAGLAGAEQY
v_call: TRBV27; cdr3_aa: ASSPRQGAKNIQY
v_call: TRBV27; cdr3_aa: ASSLGPSSTDTQY
v_call: TRBV5-1; cdr3_aa: ASSLGPLGGSAF
v_call: TRBV7-9; cdr3_aa: ASSLTGAGEAF
v_call: TRBV24-1; cdr3_aa: ATSGTGDKTQY
v_call: TRBV3-1; cdr3_aa: ASSQRAVLAKNIQY
v_call: TRBV5-1; cdr3_aa: ASRRDSKETQY
v_call: TRBV5-1; cdr3_aa: ASSLVAGSGGYT
v_call: TRBV28; cdr3_aa: ASSFSGLAGGGAYNEQF
v_call: TRBV24-1; cdr3_aa: ATSDLEETQY
v_call: TRBV29-1; cdr3_aa: SVTDLGSYNEQF
v_call: TRBV20-1; cdr3_aa: SARDVQGGSHEQY
v_call: TRBV7-9; cdr3_aa: ASSAPLHSLTRGYT
v_call: TRBV2; cdr3_aa: ASGAVPYEQY